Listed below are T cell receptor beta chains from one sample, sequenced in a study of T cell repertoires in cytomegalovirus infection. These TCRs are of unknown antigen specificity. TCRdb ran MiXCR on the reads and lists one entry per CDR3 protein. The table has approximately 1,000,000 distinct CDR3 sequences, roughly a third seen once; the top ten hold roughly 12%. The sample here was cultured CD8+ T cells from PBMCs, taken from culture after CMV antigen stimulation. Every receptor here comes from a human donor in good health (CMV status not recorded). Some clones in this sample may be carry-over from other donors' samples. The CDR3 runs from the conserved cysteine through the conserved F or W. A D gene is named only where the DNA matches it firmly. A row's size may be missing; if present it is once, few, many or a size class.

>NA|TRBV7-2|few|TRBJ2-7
TGTGCCAGCAGCTTAGGATCTGTGGCAGGGGGGACCTACGAGCAGTACTTC
CASSLGSVAGGTYEQYF
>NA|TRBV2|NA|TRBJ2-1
TGTGCCAGCAGTGAGCTTCTCCCCTCTAAGGATGAGCAGTTCTTC
CASSELLPSKDEQFF
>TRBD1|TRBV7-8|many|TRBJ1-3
TGTGCCAGCAGCTTAGTGGCAGGGGGGTACCCCTCTGGAAACACCATATATTTT
CASSLVAGGYPSGNTIYF
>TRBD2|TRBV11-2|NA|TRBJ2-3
TGTGCCAGCAGCTTCGGGACTAGCGGGTTCACAGATACGCAGTATTTT
CASSFGTSGFTDTQYF
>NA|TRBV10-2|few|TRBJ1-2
TGCGCCAGCATCCCCGGGCGGGGCAGTGGTTATGGCTACACCTTC
CASIPGRGSGYGYTF
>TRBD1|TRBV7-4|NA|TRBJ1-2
TGTGCCAGCAGCCCCTCCGCAGGGGGATATGGCTACACCTTC
CASSPSAGGYGYTF
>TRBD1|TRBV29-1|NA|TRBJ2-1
TGCAGCGTTGAGGGACAGGGGCTCGGGAATGAGCAGTTCTTC
CSVEGQGLGNEQFF
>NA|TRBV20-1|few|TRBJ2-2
TGCAGTGCTAGAGATAGAGGGGCCGGGGAGCTGTTTTTT
CSARDRGAGELFF
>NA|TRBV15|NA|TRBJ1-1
TGTGCCACCAGCAGAGGCCCAGGGCGGGCTGAAGCTTTCTTT
CATSRGPGRAEAFF
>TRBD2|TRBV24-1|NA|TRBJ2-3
TGTGCCACCAGTGATTTAACGGGGGGGACCCCCGATACGCAGTATTTT
CATSDLTGGTPDTQYF
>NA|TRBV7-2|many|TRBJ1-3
TGTGCCAGCAGCTTAGGCGCCAGCCTCTCTGGAAACACCATATATTTT
CASSLGASLSGNTIYF
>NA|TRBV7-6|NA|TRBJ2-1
TGTGCCAGCAGCCCAAGTCGGGGGAGTGAGCAGTCCTTC
CASSPSRGSEQSF
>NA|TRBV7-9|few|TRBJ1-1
TGTGCCAGCAGCCTTACCCATATAGCTTTCTTT
CASSLTHIAFF
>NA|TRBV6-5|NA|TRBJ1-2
TGTGCCAGCAGCAGCCGGGATCGGGGGATTATCTATGGCTACACCTTC
CASSSRDRGIIYGYTF
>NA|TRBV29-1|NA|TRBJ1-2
TGCAGCGGCGGAGGGGGGGCTGTCTATGGCTACACCTTC
CSGGGGAVYGYTF
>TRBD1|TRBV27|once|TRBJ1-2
TGTGCCAGCAGTTTATCGGGACAGGGGACCTATGGCTACACCTTC
CASSLSGQGTYGYTF
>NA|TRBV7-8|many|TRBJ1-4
TGTGCCAGCAGCTTAGCCCAGTGGGGAGGAGGTGAAAAACTGTTTTTT
CASSLAQWGGGEKLFF
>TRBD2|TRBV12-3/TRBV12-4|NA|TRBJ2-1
TGTGCCAGCAGTGGTTTAGGCGGGGGAGCTTACAATGAGCAGTTCTTC
CASSGLGGGAYNEQFF
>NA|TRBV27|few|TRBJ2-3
TGTGCCAGCAGTCCGAATAGCGGTAGCACAGATACGCAGTATTTT
CASSPNSGSTDTQYF
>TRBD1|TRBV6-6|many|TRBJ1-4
TGTGCCAGCAGTTACTCCACAGGGGCCACTAATGAAAAACTGTTTTTT
CASSYSTGATNEKLFF
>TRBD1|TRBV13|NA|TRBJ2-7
TGTGCCAGCAGCAGTAGGGGCAGGGGGACCTACGAGCAGTACTTC
CASSSRGRGTYEQYF
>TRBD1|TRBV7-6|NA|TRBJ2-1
TGTGCCAGCAGCACGCCGACAGGGGAAGGAGGCAATGAGCAGTTCTTC
CASSTPTGEGGNEQFF
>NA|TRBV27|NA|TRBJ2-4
TGTGCCAGCAGATACGGACGAGGGGTAAAAAACATTCAGTACTTC
CASRYGRGVKNIQYF
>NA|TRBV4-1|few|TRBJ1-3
TGCGCCAGCAGCCTCCCTACCCGGGGCAGCTCTGGAAACACCATATATTTT
CASSLPTRGSSGNTIYF